This T cell receptor beta chain was sequenced during a study of OX40 agonist ivuxolimab in advanced cancers. About the research overall: People who had prior anti-PD-1, anti-PD-L1 or anti-CTLA-4 therapy could take part, and about 37% had some.

Using immunoSEQ multiplex PCR, the repertoire was profiled, and TCRdb retains in-frame clones only, with some absent. The sample lists more than 25,000 clones; roughly nine tenths were seen once. Looked up from germline, CDR1 is MNHNS and CDR2 is SASEGT. The CDR3 runs 15 residues. V lost 2 bases and J 1 base, leaving 12 bases between the germline ends. Study outcomes and limitations: Clonal expansion by week 6 occurred in CD4+ and CD8+ blood T cells (at 0.1 to 3.0 mg/kg).

To note about this clone: Its antigen is undetermined.

The sequence derives from an adult with an advanced solid tumor such as melanoma, head and neck, liver or kidney cancer. V gene TRBV6-1 combines with J gene TRBJ2-7; D may be TRBD1 (6 bases). The sample here was CD4+ or CD8+ T cells sorted from blood, taken in a trial of the OX40 agonist ivuxolimab. CDR3 region: CASSEWTAVSYEQYF. The CDR3 nucleotides are TGTGCCAGCAGTGAATGGACAGCGGTTTCCTACGAGCAGTACTTC.